A selection of T cell receptor beta chains follows, all from one sample in a study of blood T cell repertoires in COVID-19. Libraries were prepared by immunoSEQ multiplex PCR; TCRdb keeps only in-frame clonotypes and omits some of them. The profile shows about 180,000 clones, approximately 81% of them singletons. Sequenced material: peripheral blood. The receptor source for this set is a person between 65 and 79 years old with COVID-19, enrolled during active disease. Both conserved end residues are part of each CDR3. Each record gives: J gene, D gene, clone size, V gene, CDR3 protein, CDR3 DNA. A D gene is named only where the DNA matches it firmly. Some rows have no size entry. The others give once, few or many, or a class for an expanded clone.

>TRBJ2-7|TRBD1|NA|TRBV5-4
CASSLELGQTDEQYF
TGTGCCAGCAGCTTGGAATTGGGACAGACAGACGAGCAGTACTTC
>TRBJ1-5|TRBD1|NA|TRBV5-5
CASSLVSGGRGGNQPQHF
TGTGCCAGCAGCTTGGTTTCAGGGGGCAGGGGTGGGAATCAGCCCCAGCATTTT
>TRBJ1-3|NA|NA|TRBV5-8
CASSSDLSSGNTIYF
TGTGCCAGCAGCTCGGACTTAAGCTCTGGAAACACCATATATTTT
>TRBJ2-1|NA|once|TRBV7-9
CASSRTVYEQFF
TGTGCCAGCAGCCGGACAGTCTATGAGCAGTTCTTC
>TRBJ2-7|NA|NA|TRBV28
CASRAGTSLSGEQYF
TGTGCCAGCAGAGCCGGGACATCCCTTTCCGGCGAGCAGTACTTC
>TRBJ2-3|NA|NA|TRBV5-4
CASSRDPRGDTQYF
TGTGCCAGCAGTCGCGACCCCCGGGGGGATACGCAGTATTTT
>TRBJ1-3|NA|NA|TRBV15
CATSRARGAGNTIYF
TGTGCCACCAGCAGAGCCCGGGGGGCTGGAAACACCATATATTTT
>TRBJ1-2|TRBD1|NA|TRBV9
CASSVAGTGAYGYTF
TGTGCCAGCAGCGTAGCGGGGACAGGGGCCTATGGCTACACCTTC
>TRBJ2-1|TRBD2|NA|TRBV3-1/TRBV3-2
CASTGTSFNEQFF
TGTGCCAGCACCGGGACTAGTTTCAATGAGCAGTTCTTC
>TRBJ1-2|TRBD1|NA|TRBV27
CASSLSVSIGGSGGYTF
TGTGCCAGCAGTTTATCGGTGAGTATAGGGGGCTCGGGTGGCTACACCTTC
>TRBJ1-2|TRBD1|NA|TRBV5-6
CASRSRTGGYGYTF
TGTGCCAGCAGGAGCCGGACAGGGGGATATGGCTACACCTTC
>TRBJ2-6|NA|NA|TRBV19
CASSIGQSGANVLTF
TGTGCCAGTAGTATAGGACAATCTGGGGCCAACGTCCTGACTTTC
>TRBJ2-1|TRBD2|NA|TRBV28
CASRPAGLAAYNEQFF
TGTGCCAGCAGACCAGCCGGACTAGCGGCCTACAATGAGCAGTTCTTC
>TRBJ1-1|NA|NA|TRBV5-6
CASRLLQGSEAFF
TGTGCCAGCAGACTTCTCCAGGGCTCTGAAGCTTTCTTT
>TRBJ2-1|NA|NA|TRBV27
CASSLSWRGNEQFF
TGTGCCAGCAGTTTATCGTGGAGGGGAAATGAGCAGTTCTTC
>TRBJ2-1|NA|NA|TRBV5-4
CASSLAGRPYNEQFF
TGTGCCAGCAGCTTGGCAGGCCGTCCCTACAATGAGCAGTTCTTC
>TRBJ1-5|TRBD1|NA|TRBV10-2
CASSRTGGLGNQPQHF
TGCGCCAGCAGTCGGACAGGGGGCTTGGGCAATCAGCCCCAGCATTTT
>TRBJ2-3|TRBD2|NA|TRBV6-5
CASSRAASGTQYF
TGTGCCAGCAGTCGCGCCGCTAGCGGTACGCAGTATTTT
>TRBJ1-6|NA|NA|TRBV10-3
CAISPDRINSPLHF
TGTGCCATCAGCCCAGACAGGATCAATTCACCCCTCCACTTT
>TRBJ2-5|TRBD1|NA|TRBV18
CASSPAAGTAQETQYF
TGTGCCAGCTCACCAGCCGCCGGGACAGCCCAAGAGACCCAGTACTTC
>TRBJ2-3|NA|once|TRBV12-3/TRBV12-4
CASSEGLADTQYF
TGTGCCAGCAGTGAGGGACTGGCAGATACGCAGTATTTT
>TRBJ1-2|TRBD1|NA|TRBV6-6
CASRADRGDGYTF
TGTGCCAGCAGAGCCGACAGGGGAGACGGCTACACCTTC
>TRBJ1-1|NA|NA|TRBV6-6
CASSYSRSSNTEAFF
TGTGCCAGCAGTTACTCAAGGAGCTCGAACACTGAAGCTTTCTTT
>TRBJ1-3|NA|NA|TRBV5-1
CASSSQGSENTIYF
TGCGCCAGCAGCAGTCAGGGCTCCGAGAACACCATATATTTT
>TRBJ1-6|NA|NA|TRBV6-5
CASSYSGARNSPLHF
TGTGCCAGCAGTTACTCGGGGGCGCGGAATTCACCCCTCCACTTT
>TRBJ2-7|TRBD1|NA|TRBV11-2
CASSQYPQGQGNEQYF
TGTGCCAGCAGCCAATACCCCCAGGGACAGGGTAACGAGCAGTACTTC
>TRBJ1-2|NA|NA|TRBV7-2
CASSTLHSGKTYGYTF
TGTGCCAGCAGCACTTTACACAGCGGAAAGACCTATGGCTACACCTTC
>TRBJ1-5|NA|NA|TRBV12-3/TRBV12-4
CASTAGGGQPQHF
TGTGCCAGCACTGCCGGGGGAGGTCAGCCCCAGCATTTT
>TRBJ1-2|NA|NA|TRBV28
CASTGLAGGYTF
TGTGCCAGCACGGGACTGGCTGGAGGCTACACCTTC
>TRBJ1-1|TRBD1|NA|TRBV3-1/TRBV3-2
CASSQGGTDREAFF
TGTGCCAGCAGCCAAGGCGGGACAGACCGTGAAGCTTTCTTT
>TRBJ1-2|TRBD1|NA|TRBV5-4
CASRPGQSLYGYTF
TGTGCCAGCAGACCGGGACAGTCACTCTATGGCTACACCTTC
>TRBJ2-7|TRBD2|NA|TRBV7-8
CASSSLGAGVLSQYF
TGTGCCAGCAGTTCCTTAGGAGCGGGAGTTCTATCGCAGTACTTC
>TRBJ2-1|TRBD1|NA|TRBV5-6
CASSSGTGARSSYNEQFF
TGTGCCAGCAGTTCCGGGACAGGGGCACGAAGCTCCTACAATGAGCAGTTCTTC
>TRBJ1-1|NA|NA|TRBV29-1
CSGSTDLSEAFF
TGCAGCGGTTCGACAGATCTCTCTGAAGCTTTCTTT
>TRBJ2-6|NA|NA|TRBV7-2
CASSPRPQSPGGANVLTF
TGTGCCAGCAGCCCTAGGCCCCAGAGTCCGGGTGGGGCCAACGTCCTGACTTTC
>TRBJ1-4|TRBD1|once|TRBV5-6
CASSFRETGTGGEKLFF
TGTGCCAGCAGCTTTAGAGAGACCGGGACAGGAGGTGAAAAACTGTTTTTT
>TRBJ2-7|NA|NA|TRBV12-3/TRBV12-4
CASSLSISYEQYF
TGTGCCAGCAGTTTATCTATCTCCTACGAGCAGTACTTC
>TRBJ1-2|NA|once|TRBV7-9
CASSLAGARGYTF
TGTGCCAGCAGCTTAGCGGGGGCCCGTGGCTACACCTTC
>TRBJ2-5|TRBD1|NA|TRBV4-1
CASSQEQGDQETQYF
TGCGCCAGCAGCCAAGAACAGGGGGATCAAGAGACCCAGTACTTC
>TRBJ1-6|NA|once|TRBV5-8
CASSDRTNSPLHF
TGTGCCAGCAGCGACAGGACTAATTCACCCCTCCACTTT
>TRBJ1-6|NA|once|TRBV9
CASSPWGGGDSPLHF
TGTGCCAGCAGCCCGTGGGGAGGAGGGGATTCACCCCTCCACTTT
>TRBJ1-1|TRBD1|few|TRBV11-2
CASSAVAGGMEAFF
TGTGCCAGCAGCGCCGTGGCAGGGGGCATGGAAGCTTTCTTT
>TRBJ1-1|NA|once|TRBV10-3
CAISEAGRGNTEAFF
TGTGCCATCAGTGAGGCGGGGCGGGGGAACACTGAAGCTTTCTTT
>TRBJ2-2|TRBD1|NA|TRBV11-3
CASSLGGGAFGELFF
TGTGCCAGCAGCTTAGGAGGGGGCGCCTTCGGGGAGCTGTTTTTT
>TRBJ2-7|NA|few|TRBV5-5
CASSLEGLGAYEQYF
TGTGCCAGCAGCTTGGAGGGTTTGGGGGCATACGAGCAGTACTTC
>TRBJ2-7|NA|NA|TRBV19
CASSKGPNPYEQYF
TGTGCCTCATCGAAGGGGCCCAATCCCTACGAGCAGTACTTC
>TRBJ1-1|NA|NA|TRBV7-8
CASSLAWENGDTEAFF
TGTGCCAGCAGCTTAGCGTGGGAGAATGGGGACACTGAAGCTTTCTTT
>TRBJ2-3|TRBD2|NA|TRBV11-3
CASSRTGGAGDTQYF
TGTGCCAGCAGCCGAACGGGGGGGGCAGGAGATACGCAGTATTTT
>TRBJ1-5|TRBD1|NA|TRBV2
CASVQQGGNQPQHF
TGTGCCAGCGTCCAGCAGGGGGGCAATCAGCCCCAGCATTTT
>TRBJ1-2|TRBD1|NA|TRBV27
CASSLLTTGRQYGYTF
TGTGCCAGCAGTTTATTGACGACAGGGAGGCAATATGGCTACACCTTC
>TRBJ1-5|NA|NA|TRBV19
CVTDSYSNQPQHF
TGTGTCACCGACAGCTATAGCAATCAGCCCCAGCATTTT
>TRBJ2-7|NA|few|TRBV6-2/TRBV6-3
CASSFPYRNEQYF
TGTGCCAGCAGTTTTCCTTACAGGAACGAGCAGTACTTC
>TRBJ2-5|NA|NA|TRBV5-1
CASSLGSGETQYF
TGCGCCAGCAGCTTGGGGAGTGGGGAGACCCAGTACTTC
>TRBJ2-7|NA|NA|TRBV3-1/TRBV3-2
CASSQFGQSYEQYF
TGTGCCAGCAGCCAATTTGGACAGTCCTACGAGCAGTACTTC
>TRBJ2-3|TRBD2|NA|TRBV19
CASSIEGTNTDTQYF
TGTGCCAGTAGTATTGAGGGGACTAACACAGATACGCAGTATTTT